This T cell receptor (beta chain) stems from a study of blood T cell repertoires in COVID-19. On the study more broadly: COVID-19 samples, acute and convalescent, were from the United States, Italy and Spain. T cells, B-cell-depleted T cells, or PBMCs provided the cDNA or gDNA that served as material.

The CDR3 has 14 amino acids. CDR1 SGHRS and CDR2 YFSETQ come from the germline V gene. Trimming cost V 0 bases and J 6 bases; bases outside gene matches: 3. Original analysis: Using reference gene primer amplification, nucleated cell counts were estimated. Profiled with immunoSEQ multiplex PCR; TCRdb holds only in-frame clones, not every one. V and J calls and clone size are copied from that table; D and trimming were computed from the DNA. The table lists 90,000 to 130,000 clones, around 83% of them singletons. The material sequenced was peripheral blood. V and J are TRBV5-1 and TRBJ2-1, with 7 bases identical to TRBD2. The receptor comes from a man aged 65 to 79 with acute or convalescent COVID-19. The CDR3 here is CASSLGLAANEQFF. The CDR3 DNA follows: TGCGCCAGCAGCTTGGGCCTAGCGGCCAATGAGCAGTTCTTC.